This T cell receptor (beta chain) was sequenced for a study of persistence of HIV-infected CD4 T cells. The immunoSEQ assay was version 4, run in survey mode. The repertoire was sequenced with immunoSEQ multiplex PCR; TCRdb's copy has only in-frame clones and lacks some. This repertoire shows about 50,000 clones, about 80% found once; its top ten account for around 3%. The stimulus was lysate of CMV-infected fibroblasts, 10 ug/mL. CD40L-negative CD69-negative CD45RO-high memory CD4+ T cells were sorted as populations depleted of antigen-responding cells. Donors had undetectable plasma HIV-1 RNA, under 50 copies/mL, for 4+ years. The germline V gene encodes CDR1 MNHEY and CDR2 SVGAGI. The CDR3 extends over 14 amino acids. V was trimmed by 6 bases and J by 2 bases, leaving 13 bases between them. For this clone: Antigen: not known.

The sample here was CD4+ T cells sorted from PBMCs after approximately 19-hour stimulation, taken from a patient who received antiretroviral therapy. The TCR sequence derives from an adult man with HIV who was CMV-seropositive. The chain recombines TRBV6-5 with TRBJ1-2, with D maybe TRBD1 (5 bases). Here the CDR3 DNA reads TGTGCCAGCAGCTCAGGGAGATTAAACTATGGCTACACCTTC. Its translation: CASSSGRLNYGYTF.